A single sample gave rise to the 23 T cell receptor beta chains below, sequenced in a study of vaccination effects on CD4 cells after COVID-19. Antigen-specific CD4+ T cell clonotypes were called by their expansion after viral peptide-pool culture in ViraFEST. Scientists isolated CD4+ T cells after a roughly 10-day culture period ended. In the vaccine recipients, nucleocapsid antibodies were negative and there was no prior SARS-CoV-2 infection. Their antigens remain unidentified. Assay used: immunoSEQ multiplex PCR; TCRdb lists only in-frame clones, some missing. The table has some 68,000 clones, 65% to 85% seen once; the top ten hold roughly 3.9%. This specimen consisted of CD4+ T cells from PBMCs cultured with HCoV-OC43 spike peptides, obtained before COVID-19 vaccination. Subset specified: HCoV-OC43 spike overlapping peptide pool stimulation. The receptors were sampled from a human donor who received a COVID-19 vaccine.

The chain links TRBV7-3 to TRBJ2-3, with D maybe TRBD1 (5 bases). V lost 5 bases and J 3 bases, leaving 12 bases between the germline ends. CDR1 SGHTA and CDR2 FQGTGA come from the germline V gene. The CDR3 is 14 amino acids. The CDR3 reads CASSRQIGTDTQYF. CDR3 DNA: TGTGCCAGCAGCCGACAGATAGGAACAGATACGCAGTATTTT.

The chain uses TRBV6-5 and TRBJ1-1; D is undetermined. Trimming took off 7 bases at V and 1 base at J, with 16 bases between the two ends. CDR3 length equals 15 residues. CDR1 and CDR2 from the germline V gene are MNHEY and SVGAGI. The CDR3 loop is CASISRFPSNTEAFF. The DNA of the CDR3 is TGTGCCAGCATCAGTAGGTTTCCTTCGAACACTGAAGCTTTCTTT.

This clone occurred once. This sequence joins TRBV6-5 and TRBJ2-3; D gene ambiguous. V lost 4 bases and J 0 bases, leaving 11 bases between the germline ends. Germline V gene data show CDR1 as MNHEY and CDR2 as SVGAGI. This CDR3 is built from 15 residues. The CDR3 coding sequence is TGTGCCAGCAGTTCAATTCTGACAAGCACAGATACGCAGTATTTT. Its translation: CASSSILTSTDTQYF.

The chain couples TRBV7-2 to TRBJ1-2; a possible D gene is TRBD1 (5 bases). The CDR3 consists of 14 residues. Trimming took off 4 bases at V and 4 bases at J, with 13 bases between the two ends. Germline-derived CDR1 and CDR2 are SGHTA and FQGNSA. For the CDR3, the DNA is TGTGCCAGCAGCTCGGGACTGAATTCCTATGGCTACACCTTC. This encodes CASSSGLNSYGYTF.

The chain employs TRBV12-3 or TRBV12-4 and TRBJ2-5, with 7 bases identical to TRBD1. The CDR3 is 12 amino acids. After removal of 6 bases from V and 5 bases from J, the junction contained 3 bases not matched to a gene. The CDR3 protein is CASRRGLETQYF. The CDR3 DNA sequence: TGTGCCAGCAGGAGGGGGCTGGAGACCCAGTACTTC.

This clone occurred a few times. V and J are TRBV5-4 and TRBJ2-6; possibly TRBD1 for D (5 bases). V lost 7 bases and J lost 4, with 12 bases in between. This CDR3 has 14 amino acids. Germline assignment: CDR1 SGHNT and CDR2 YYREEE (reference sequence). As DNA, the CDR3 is TGTGCCAGCGGACCAGGGTCCGGGGCCAACGTCCTGACTTTC. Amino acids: CASGPGSGANVLTF.

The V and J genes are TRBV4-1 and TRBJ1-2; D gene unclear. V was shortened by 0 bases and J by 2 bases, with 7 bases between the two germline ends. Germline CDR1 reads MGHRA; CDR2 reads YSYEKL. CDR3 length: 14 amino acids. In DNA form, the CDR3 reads TGCGCCAGCAGCCAAGATATGACCAACTATGGCTACACCTTC. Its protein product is CASSQDMTNYGYTF.

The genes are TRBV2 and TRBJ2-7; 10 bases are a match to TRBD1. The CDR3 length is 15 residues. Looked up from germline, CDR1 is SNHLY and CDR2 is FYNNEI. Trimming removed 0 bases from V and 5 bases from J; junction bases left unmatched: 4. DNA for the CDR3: TGTGCCAGCAGTGAAGCCGGGACAGGGGTCGACGAGCAGTACGTC. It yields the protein CASSEAGTGVDEQYV.

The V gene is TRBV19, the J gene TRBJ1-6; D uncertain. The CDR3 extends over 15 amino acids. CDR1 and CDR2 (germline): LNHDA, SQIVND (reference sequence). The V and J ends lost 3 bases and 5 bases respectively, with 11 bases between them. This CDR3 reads CASSIRYSDNSPLHF. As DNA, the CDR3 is TGTGCCAGTAGTATCAGGTACAGCGATAATTCACCCCTCCACTTT.

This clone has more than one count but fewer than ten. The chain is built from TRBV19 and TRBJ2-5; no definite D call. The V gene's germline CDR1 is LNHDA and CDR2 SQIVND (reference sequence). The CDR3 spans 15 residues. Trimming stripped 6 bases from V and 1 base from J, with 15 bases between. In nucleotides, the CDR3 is TGTGCCAGTAGACCCCGTGGCCGGGCCCAAGAGACCCAGTACTTC. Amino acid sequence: CASRPRGRAQETQYF.

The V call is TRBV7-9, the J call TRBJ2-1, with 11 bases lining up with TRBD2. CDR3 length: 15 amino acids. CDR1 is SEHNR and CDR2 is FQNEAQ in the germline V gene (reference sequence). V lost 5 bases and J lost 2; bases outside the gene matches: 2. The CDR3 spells CASSISGGAYNEQFF. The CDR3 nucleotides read TGTGCCAGCAGCATTAGCGGGGGGGCCTACAATGAGCAGTTCTTC.

The CDR3 is CASSLVTVGGETQYF. The CDR3 coding sequence is TGTGCCAGCAGCTTAGTAACAGTTGGGGGAGAGACCCAGTACTTC. The chain joins TRBV7-2 to TRBJ2-5; perhaps D is TRBD1 or TRBD2 (5 bases each). CDR3 size: 15 residues. Trimming took off 1 base at V and 4 bases at J, with 13 bases between the two ends. Germline V gives CDR1 SGHTA, CDR2 FQGNSA.

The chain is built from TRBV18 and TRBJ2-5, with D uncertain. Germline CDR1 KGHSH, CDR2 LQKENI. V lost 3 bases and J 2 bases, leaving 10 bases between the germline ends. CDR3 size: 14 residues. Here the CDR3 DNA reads TGTGCCAGCTCACCTAACACGGATCAAGAGACCCAGTACTTC. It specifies CASSPNTDQETQYF.

CDR3 residues: CASSQAAGHGSTQYF. The CDR3 coding sequence is TGTGCCAGCAGCCAAGCTGCGGGACACGGAAGTACGCAGTATTTT. This chain uses TRBV3-1 (or the pseudogene TRBV3-2) with TRBJ2-3, with D perhaps matching TRBD1 or TRBD2 (6 bases each). Between the trimmed V and J ends, which lost 1 base and 8 bases, there was a span of 16 bases. Germline-derived CDR1 and CDR2 are LGHDT and YNNKEL (reference sequence). This CDR3 has 15 residues.

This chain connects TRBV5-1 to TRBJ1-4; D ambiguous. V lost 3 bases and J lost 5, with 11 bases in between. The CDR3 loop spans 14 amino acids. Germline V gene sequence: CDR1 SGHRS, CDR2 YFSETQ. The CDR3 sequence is CASSSQSQNEKLFF. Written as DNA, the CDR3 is TGCGCCAGCAGCTCACAGAGCCAAAATGAAAAACTGTTTTTT.

CDR3 amino acids: CASSAGGSYGYTF. CDR3 bases: TGCGCCAGCAGCGCGGGGGGAAGCTATGGCTACACCTTC. This chain links TRBV5-1 with TRBJ1-2; tentative D call: TRBD1 (5 bases). V was trimmed by 4 bases and J by 4 bases, leaving 11 bases between them. Per the germline V gene, CDR1 is SGHRS and CDR2 is YFSETQ. This CDR3 is built from 13 residues.

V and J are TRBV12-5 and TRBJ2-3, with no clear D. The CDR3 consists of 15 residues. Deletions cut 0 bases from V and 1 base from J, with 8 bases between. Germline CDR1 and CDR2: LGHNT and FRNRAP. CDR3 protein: CASGLVPLGTDTQYF. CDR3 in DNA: TGTGCTAGTGGTTTGGTACCGCTAGGCACAGATACGCAGTATTTT.

CDR3 protein: CASSQVGGGRVTQYF. The CDR3 bases are TGTGCCAGCAGCCAAGTCGGCGGGGGCCGCGTAACCCAGTACTTC. The gene calls are TRBV14 and TRBJ2-5; a possible D gene is TRBD2 (7 bases). There are 15 residues in the CDR3. CDR1 is SGHDN and CDR2 is FVKESK in the germline V gene. V was shortened by 1 base and J by 8 bases, with 17 bases between the two germline ends.

This chain's CDR3 is CASSSTDRGNADTQYF. In DNA, the CDR3 is TGCGCCAGCAGCTCCACGGACAGGGGGAACGCAGATACGCAGTATTTT. The V gene is TRBV5-1, the J gene TRBJ2-3; TRBD1 agrees at 10 bases. Trimming cost V 3 bases and J 4 bases; bases outside gene matches: 8. This CDR3 is built from 16 residues. Germline V lookup: CDR1 SGHRS, CDR2 YFSETQ.

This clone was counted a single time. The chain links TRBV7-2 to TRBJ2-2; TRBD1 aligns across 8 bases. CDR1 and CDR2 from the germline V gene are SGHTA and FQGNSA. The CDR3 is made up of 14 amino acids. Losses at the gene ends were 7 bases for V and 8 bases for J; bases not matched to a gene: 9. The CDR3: CASTGDRRPGELFF. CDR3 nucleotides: TGTGCCAGCACCGGGGACAGGCGACCTGGGGAGCTGTTTTTT.

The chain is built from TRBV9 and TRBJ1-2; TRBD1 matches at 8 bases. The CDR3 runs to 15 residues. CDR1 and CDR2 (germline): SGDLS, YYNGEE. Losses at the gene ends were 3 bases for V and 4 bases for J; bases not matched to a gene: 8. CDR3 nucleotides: TGTGCCAGCAGCGGAGGAGACAGGGGCCTCTATGGCTACACCTTC. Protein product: CASSGGDRGLYGYTF. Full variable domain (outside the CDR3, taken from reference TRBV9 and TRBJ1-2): DSGVTQTPKHLITATGQRVTLRCSPRSGDLSVYWYQQSLDQGLQFLIQYYNGEERAKGNILERFSAQQFPDLHSELNLSSLELGDSALYFCASSGGDRGLYGYTFGSGTRLTVV.

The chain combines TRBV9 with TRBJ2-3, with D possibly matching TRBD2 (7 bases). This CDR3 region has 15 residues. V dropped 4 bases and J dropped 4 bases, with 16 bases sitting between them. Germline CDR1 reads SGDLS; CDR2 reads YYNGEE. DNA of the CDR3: TGTGCCAGCAGCCCGTTAGGGGGGAGGGCAGATACGCAGTATTTT. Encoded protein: CASSPLGGRADTQYF.

The CDR3 DNA sequence: TGTGCCAGCAGCTTGTTTAAGGCTGGAAACACCATATATTTT. Translating gives CASSLFKAGNTIYF. The chain recombines TRBV5-6 with TRBJ1-3; D is unclear. Germline V gives CDR1 SGHDT, CDR2 YYEEEE. Trimming shortened V by 1 base and J by 2 bases, and 7 bases separated the two germline ends. The CDR3 is made up of 14 amino acids.